This TCR beta chain was sequenced for a study of blood T cells in healthy people across ages. The use of a sample-barcoded 5' primer and a J-beta primer mix characterized a second PCR of about 7 to 12 cycles. Sequencing yielded, for each sample, at least 3 million paired-end reads carrying CDR3. MiXCR, run by TCRdb on the 5' RACE reads, gives a single entry per CDR3 protein. There are roughly 1,500,000 distinct CDR3 sequences in the sample; roughly 40% occur only once, and roughly 7.9% lies in the top ten. V lost 1 base, J lost 2 bases, and 10 bases stayed unmatched. The CDR3 is made up of 17 amino acids. The germline gives CDR1 MGHRA, CDR2 YSYEKL.

The chain carries TRBV4-1 and TRBJ2-5, with 7 bases aligning to TRBD2. The TCR comes from a woman younger than 35 in good health. Input material: blood. The CDR3, as DNA: TGCGCCAGCAGCCAAGTAACAGTGCGGGGGTCACAAGAGACCCAGTACTTC. The encoded protein is CASSQVTVRGSQETQYF.